The clone carrying this TCR beta chain was recorded many times. Its cognate antigen is unknown. The record originates from a study of early T cells in non-severe SARS-CoV-2 infection. Study-wide background: The study sequenced bulk RNA from unsorted whole blood, with chains unpaired. Study-level results: Matching results from VDJdb favored anti-spike CD8 responses, leaving private and CD4 specificities undetected.

The germline gives CDR1 GTSNPN, CDR2 SVGIG (reference sequence). With 4 bases removed from V and 3 bases from J, the gap between germline ends came to 16 bases. CDR3 size: 14 residues. cDNA molecules, individually, were tagged with unique molecular identifiers. TCRdb recomputed calls from the 5' RACE reads with MiXCR, one row per CDR3 protein. Counted here are approximately 63,000 distinct CDR3 sequences, approximately 6.1% occurring once; the ten biggest clones make up around 3.5%. The gene calls are TRBV30 and TRBJ2-7; either TRBD1 or TRBD2 may supply D (5 bases each). The sequence was collected from an adult who was a healthcare worker with PCR-confirmed SARS-CoV-2 infection or an uninfected control (not recorded which). The sample in question was whole blood, obtained at baseline. The CDR3 bases are TGTGCCTGGATCCAGCCCGGGGCGAGCTACGAGCAGTACTTC. Translation gives CAWIQPGASYEQYF.